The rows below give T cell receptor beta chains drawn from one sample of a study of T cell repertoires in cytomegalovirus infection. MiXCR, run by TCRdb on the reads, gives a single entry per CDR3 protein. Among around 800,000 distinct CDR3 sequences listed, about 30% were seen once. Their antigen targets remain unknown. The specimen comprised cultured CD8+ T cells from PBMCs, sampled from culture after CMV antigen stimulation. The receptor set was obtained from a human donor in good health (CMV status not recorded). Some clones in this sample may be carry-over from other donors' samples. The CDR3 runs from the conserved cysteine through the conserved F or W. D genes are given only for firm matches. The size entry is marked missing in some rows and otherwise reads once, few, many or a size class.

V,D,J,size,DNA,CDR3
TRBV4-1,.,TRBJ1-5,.,TGCGCCAGCAGCCTAGACCTTTGGGAGCCCCAGCATTTT,CASSLDLWEPQHF
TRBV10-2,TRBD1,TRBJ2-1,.,TGCGCCAGCAGGGACCAGGGGGCTAGAATTTTCGCCTACAATGAGCAGTTCTTC,CASRDQGARIFAYNEQFF
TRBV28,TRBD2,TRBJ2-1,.,TGTGCCAGCAGTCTTAGCGGGGAGGGGAATGAGCAGTTCTTC,CASSLSGEGNEQFF
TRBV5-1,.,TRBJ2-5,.,TGCGCCAGCAGCTTGCGGGACAAGTCACGGGAGACCCAGTACTTC,CASSLRDKSRETQYF
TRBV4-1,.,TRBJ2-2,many,TGCGCCAGCAGCCTGGACAGAAACACCGGGGAGCTGTTTTTT,CASSLDRNTGELFF
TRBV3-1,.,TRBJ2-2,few,TGTGCCAGCAGCCACCCCCCGCGGGGCTCGAACACCGGGGAGCTGTTTTTT,CASSHPPRGSNTGELFF
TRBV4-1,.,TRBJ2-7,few,TGCGCCAGCAGCCCCAGACAGGCTGTAAGCTCCTACGAGCAGTACTTC,CASSPRQAVSSYEQYF
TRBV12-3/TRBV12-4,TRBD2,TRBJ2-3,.,TGTGCCAGCAGCGCTAGCGGGGTGGATACGCAGTATTTT,CASSASGVDTQYF
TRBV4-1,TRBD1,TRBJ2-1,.,TGCGCCAGCAGCCAGATCACCGGGACAGGTCCCTACAATGAGCAGTTCTTC,CASSQITGTGPYNEQFF
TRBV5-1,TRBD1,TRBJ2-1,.,TGCGCCAGCGCAAGGGACAGGGCGGTAGATGAGCAGTTCTTC,CASARDRAVDEQFF
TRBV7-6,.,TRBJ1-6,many,TGTGCCAGCAGCTTAGGAGACAGTGAAAATTCACCCCTCCACTTT,CASSLGDSENSPLHF
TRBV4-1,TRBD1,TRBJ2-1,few,TGCGCCAGCAGCCAACTTCCGGGACAGGGGAGCAATGAGCAGTTCTTC,CASSQLPGQGSNEQFF
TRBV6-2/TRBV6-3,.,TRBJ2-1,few,TGTGCCAGCAGCCCGGGACACCCCTGGAACAATGAGCAGTTCTTC,CASSPGHPWNNEQFF
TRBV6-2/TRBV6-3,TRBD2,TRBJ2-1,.,TGTGCCAGCACCCGACTAGCGGGGGGGCCGAACAATGAGCAGTTCTTC,CASTRLAGGPNNEQFF
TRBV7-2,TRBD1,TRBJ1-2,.,TGTGCCAACAGCCTATCCCCGGGACAGGGGATAGTCTTC,CANSLSPGQGIVF
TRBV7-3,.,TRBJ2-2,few,TGTGCCAGCAGCTTAACTCTGAACACCGGGGAGCTGTTTTTT,CASSLTLNTGELFF
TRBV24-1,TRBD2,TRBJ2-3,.,TGTGCCACCAGTGCCGAGGCCGGACTAGCGGGGGGGCCTTATACGCAGTATTTT,CATSAEAGLAGGPYTQYF
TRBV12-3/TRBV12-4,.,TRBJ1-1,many,TGTGCCAGCAGTTTTGAGGAGTCTGGGGAAGCTTTCTTT,CASSFEESGEAFF
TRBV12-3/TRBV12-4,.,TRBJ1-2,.,TGTGCCAGCAGCCCGCTGGAAAACTATGGCTACACCTTC,CASSPLENYGYTF
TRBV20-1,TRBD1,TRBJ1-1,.,TGCAGTGCTAGAGACTTGGCAGGGGGAAAGACTGAAGCTTTCTTT,CSARDLAGGKTEAFF
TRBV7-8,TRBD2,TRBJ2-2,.,TGTGCCAGCAGCCTCTGGACTAGCGGGGGCCTCAACACCGGGGAGCTGTTTTTT,CASSLWTSGGLNTGELFF
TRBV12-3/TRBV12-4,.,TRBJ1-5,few,TGTGCCAGCAGGAGGATGGATGGACAGTTAAATCAGCCCCAGCATTTT,CASRRMDGQLNQPQHF
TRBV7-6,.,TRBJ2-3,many,TGTGCCAGCAGCTTAGGCTGGCAAGGCACAGATACGCAGTATTTT,CASSLGWQGTDTQYF
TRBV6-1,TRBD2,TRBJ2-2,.,TGTGCCAGTCCGGGACTATTCAACCACGGGGAGCTGTTTTTT,CASPGLFNHGELFF
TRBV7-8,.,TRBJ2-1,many,TGTGCCAGCAGCTTATCTGCTAGGAGCTCCTACAATGAGCAGTTCTTC,CASSLSARSSYNEQFF
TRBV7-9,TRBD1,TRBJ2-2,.,TGTGCCAGCAGCTTAGTCCCCGAGACAGGGGGCGGGTACACCGGGGAGCTGTTTTTT,CASSLVPETGGGYTGELFF
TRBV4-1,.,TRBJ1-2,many,TGCGCCAGCAGCCCTCCCGGACAGTCCTATGGCTACACCTTC,CASSPPGQSYGYTF
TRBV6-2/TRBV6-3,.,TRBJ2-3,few,TGTGCCAGCTCCGCAGGGGTCACAGATACGCAGTATTTT,CASSAGVTDTQYF
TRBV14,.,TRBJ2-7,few,TGTGCCAGCAGTGGAGACAGATACTACGAGCAGTACTTC,CASSGDRYYEQYF
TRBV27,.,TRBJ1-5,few,TGTGCCAGCAGTTTCCTGGGGGCCCTCAATCAGCCCCAGCATTTT,CASSFLGALNQPQHF
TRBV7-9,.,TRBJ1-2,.,TGTGCCAGCAGCTCCCCGGGGCGGACAGTAAGCTATGGCTACACCTTC,CASSSPGRTVSYGYTF
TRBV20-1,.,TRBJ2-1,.,TGCAGTGCTTTTGCAGGGGAAAATGAGCAGTTCTTC,CSAFAGENEQFF
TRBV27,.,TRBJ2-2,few,TGTGCCAGCAGTTTATCTATCCAGGGGGGAACCGGGGAGCTGTTTTTT,CASSLSIQGGTGELFF
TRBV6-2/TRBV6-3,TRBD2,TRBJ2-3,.,TGTGCCAGCAGGGGTGTGGCGGGGGGGCACACAGATACGCAGTATTTT,CASRGVAGGHTDTQYF
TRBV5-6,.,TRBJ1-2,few,TGTGCCAGCAGCTTGGTCGTCCCGGGACAATCTTTTGGCTACACCTTC,CASSLVVPGQSFGYTF
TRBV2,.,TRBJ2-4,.,TGTGCCAGCAGCGCCACAGGAGGGGACAAAAACATTCAGTACTTC,CASSATGGDKNIQYF
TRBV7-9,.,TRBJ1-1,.,TGTGCCAGCAGCTCCGAGAGGATTGAAGCTTTCTTT,CASSSERIEAFF
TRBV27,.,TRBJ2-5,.,TGTGCCAGCAGTTTAACTGTTAAAGAGACCCAGTACTTC,CASSLTVKETQYF
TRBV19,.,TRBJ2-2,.,TGTGCCAGTAGTATATACAGGGACACCGGGGAGCTGTTTTTT,CASSIYRDTGELFF
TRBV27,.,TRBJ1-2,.,TGTGCCAGCAGTTTATCTGGGGCCCTAAACTATGGCTACACCTTC,CASSLSGALNYGYTF
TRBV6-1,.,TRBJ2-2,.,TGTGCCAGCAGTGACCTTCGATTAGCCGGGGAGCTGTTTTTT,CASSDLRLAGELFF
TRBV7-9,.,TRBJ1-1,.,TGTACCAGCAGCTTAGTCGGGGAGAAGGACGAAGCTTTCTTT,CTSSLVGEKDEAFF
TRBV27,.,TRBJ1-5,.,TGTGCCAGCAGTTTATCGCCAGGGGCGCAGCCCCAGCATTTT,CASSLSPGAQPQHF
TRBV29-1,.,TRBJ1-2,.,TGCAGCGTTGGAAGGCAGGGATGGGGCTACACCTTC,CSVGRQGWGYTF
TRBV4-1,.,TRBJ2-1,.,TGCGCCAGCAGCCAAGAGAATAGGACAGTGCGCTACAATGAGCAGTTCTTC,CASSQENRTVRYNEQFF
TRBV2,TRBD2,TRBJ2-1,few,TGTGCCAGCATATCCGACGGGGGGGCAGGTGATGAGCAGTTCTTC,CASISDGGAGDEQFF
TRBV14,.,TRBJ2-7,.,TGTGCCAGCAGCCAAGATCGGGCAGGGGTCCCCTACGAGCAGTACTTC,CASSQDRAGVPYEQYF
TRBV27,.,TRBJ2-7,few,TGTGCCAGCAGGGTAGGACCCTACGAGCAGTACTTC,CASRVGPYEQYF
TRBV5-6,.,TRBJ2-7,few,TGTGCCAGCACCAATGGGACTCGACGGCGCGAGCAGTACTTC,CASTNGTRRREQYF
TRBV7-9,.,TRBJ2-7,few,TGTGCCAGCAGCTTAGCACTGGCTCACTACGAGCAGTACTTC,CASSLALAHYEQYF
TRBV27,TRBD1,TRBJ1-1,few,TGTGCCAGCAGTAGGGGGACAGGGATAAACACTGAAGCTTTCTTT,CASSRGTGINTEAFF